The 2 T cell receptor beta chains listed next were all sequenced from one sample in a study of blood T cells in healthy people across ages. Sample-barcoded 5' priming and a J-beta primer mix drove a second PCR of 7 to 11 cycles. TCRdb processed the 5' RACE reads anew with MiXCR; each CDR3 protein has one entry. The sample includes 1.5 million to 2 million distinct CDR3 sequences, roughly 50% of them seen just once. Sequencing input: blood. The source of these receptors is a woman aged 35 to 49 in good health.

This chain links TRBV18 with TRBJ2-3; 10 bases line up with TRBD2. Germline-derived CDR1 and CDR2 are KGHSH and LQKENI. With 1 base clipped from V and 2 bases from J, the junction kept 9 bases outside the gene matches. The CDR3 is made up of 18 amino acids. CDR3 region: CASSPLQKAGGYTDTQYF. The CDR3 DNA is TGTGCCAGCTCACCACTCCAAAAAGCGGGGGGGTACACAGATACGCAGTATTTT.

The chain combines TRBV27 with TRBJ2-1; 7 bases line up with TRBD2. This CDR3 comprises 17 residues. In germline, CDR1 is MNHEY, CDR2 SMNVEV (reference sequence). V was clipped by 5 bases and J by 3 bases; unmatched bases: 13. CDR3 loop: CASSARRLAGGYNEQFF. CDR3 bases: TGTGCCAGCAGTGCAAGAAGACTAGCAGGTGGCTACAATGAGCAGTTCTTC.